The clone carrying this T cell receptor (beta chain) was seen once. The sample belongs to a study of blood T cell repertoires in COVID-19. Turning to the study itself: The United States, Italy and Spain provided the acute and convalescent COVID-19 samples. The cDNA or gDNA used as material had been derived from T cells, B-cell-depleted T cells, or PBMCs.

In the original analysis: Amplification from reference gene primers served as the basis for estimated nucleated cell counts. This table comes from immunoSEQ multiplex PCR, and its TCRdb copy is limited to in-frame clones, with some not included. That table furnishes V, J and clone size, whereas the DNA furnished D and trimming. The sample records some 260,000 clones, about three quarters being singletons. Sequencing used peripheral blood. This receptor was obtained from a woman older than 75 with acute or convalescent COVID-19.

CDR3 in amino acids: CASSTRGHGYTF. DNA of the CDR3: TGCGCCAGCAGCACCCGGGGTCATGGCTACACCTTC. The chain employs TRBV5-1 and TRBJ1-2; D not certain. Per germline, CDR1 SGHRS and CDR2 YFSETQ. Trimming took 4 bases from V and 6 from J, leaving 10 bases between them. The CDR3 loop spans 12 amino acids.